Detailed here is one T cell receptor beta chain. Its antigen is still unknown. This record comes from a study of vaccination and CD4 T cells after COVID-19. Study overall: Taking of post-vaccine samples occurred a median around 70 days after dose two (range 14 to 241). The peptides that stimulated the cells were overlapping spike peptides from SARS-CoV-2, HCoV-NL63, HCoV-OC43 and HCoV-229E.

The Oncomine TCR Beta short-read assay was what sequenced the DNA obtained from cultured CD4+ T cells. MiXCR, run by TCRdb on the PCR reads, gives a single entry per CDR3 protein. The sample consists of 20,000 to 25,000 distinct CDR3 sequences, around 42% of them appearing once. Germline V gene lookup returns CDR1 SGHNT and CDR2 YYREEE (reference sequence). Trimming took 4 bases from V and 9 from J; bases not matched to a gene: 15. The CDR3 runs 16 residues. As for treatment: roughly ten-day PBMC culture with coronavirus spike peptide pools or control peptides (ViraFEST assay). After expanding antigen-specific T cells with peptide pools, ViraFEST sequenced their TCRs.

The TCR was taken from a human donor who had recovered from COVID-19. The V call is TRBV5-4, the J call TRBJ2-1, with TRBD1 matching 8 bases. The sequenced sample was CD4+ T cells from blood, cultured in vitro. In DNA form, the CDR3 reads TGTGCCAGCAGCATCTCCGTCATCCAGGGGGCTGGTGAGCAGTTCTTC. It yields the protein CASSISVIQGAGEQFF.